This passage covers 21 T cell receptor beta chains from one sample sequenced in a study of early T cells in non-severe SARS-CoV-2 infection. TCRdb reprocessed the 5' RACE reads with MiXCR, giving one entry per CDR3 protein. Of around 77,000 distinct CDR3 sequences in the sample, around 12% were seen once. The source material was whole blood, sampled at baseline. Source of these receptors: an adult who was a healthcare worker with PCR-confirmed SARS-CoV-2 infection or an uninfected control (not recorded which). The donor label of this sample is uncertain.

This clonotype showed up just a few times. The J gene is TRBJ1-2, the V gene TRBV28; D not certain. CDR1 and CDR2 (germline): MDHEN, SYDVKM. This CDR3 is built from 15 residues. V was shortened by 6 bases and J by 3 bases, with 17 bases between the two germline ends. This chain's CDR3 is CASSLPRGIDYGYTF. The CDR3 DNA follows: TGTGCCAGCAGCCTTCCCCGCGGGATCGACTATGGCTACACCTTC.

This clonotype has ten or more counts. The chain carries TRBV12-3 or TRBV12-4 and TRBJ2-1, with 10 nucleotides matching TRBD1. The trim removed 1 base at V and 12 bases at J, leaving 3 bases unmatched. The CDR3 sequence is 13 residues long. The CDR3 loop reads CASSLGTGGGQFF. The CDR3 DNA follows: TGTGCCAGCAGTTTAGGGACAGGGGGAGGGCAGTTCTTC.

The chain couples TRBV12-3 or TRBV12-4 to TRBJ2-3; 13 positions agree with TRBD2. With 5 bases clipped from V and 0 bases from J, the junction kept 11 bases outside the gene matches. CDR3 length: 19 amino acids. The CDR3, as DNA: TGTGCCAGCAGTCTCTCGGGACTAGCGGGGACAACGAGCACAGATACGCAGTATTTT. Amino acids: CASSLSGLAGTTSTDTQYF.

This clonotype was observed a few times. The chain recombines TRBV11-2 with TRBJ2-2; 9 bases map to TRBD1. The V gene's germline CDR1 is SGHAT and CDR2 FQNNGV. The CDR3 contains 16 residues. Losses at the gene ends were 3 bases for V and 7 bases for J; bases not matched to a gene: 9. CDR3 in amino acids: CASSFPGQGFNGELFF. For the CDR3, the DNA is TGTGCCAGCAGCTTTCCGGGACAGGGTTTCAACGGGGAGCTGTTTTTT.

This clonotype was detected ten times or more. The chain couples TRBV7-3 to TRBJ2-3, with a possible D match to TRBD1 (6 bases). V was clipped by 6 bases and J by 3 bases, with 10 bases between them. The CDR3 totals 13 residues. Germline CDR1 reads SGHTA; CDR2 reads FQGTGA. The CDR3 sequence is CASSKRGTDTQYF. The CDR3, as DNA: TGTGCCAGCAGTAAGAGGGGGACAGATACGCAGTATTTT.

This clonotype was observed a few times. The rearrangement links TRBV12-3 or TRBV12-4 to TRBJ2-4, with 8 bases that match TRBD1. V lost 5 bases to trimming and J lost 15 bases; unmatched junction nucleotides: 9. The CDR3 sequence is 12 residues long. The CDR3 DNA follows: TGTGCCAGCAGTAGCAGCCCAGGGGGCCCGTACTTC. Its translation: CASSSSPGGPYF.

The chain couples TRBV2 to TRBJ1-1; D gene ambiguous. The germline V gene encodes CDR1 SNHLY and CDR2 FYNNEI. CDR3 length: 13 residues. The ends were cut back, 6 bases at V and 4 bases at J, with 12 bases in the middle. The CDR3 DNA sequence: TGTGCCAGCAGGGGAACTACAATCACTGAAGCTTTCTTT. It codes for CASRGTTITEAFF.

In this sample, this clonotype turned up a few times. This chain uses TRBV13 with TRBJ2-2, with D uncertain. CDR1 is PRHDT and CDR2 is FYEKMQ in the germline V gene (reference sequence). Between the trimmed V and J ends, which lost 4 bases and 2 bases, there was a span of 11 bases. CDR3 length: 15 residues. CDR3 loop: CASSSRTINTGELFF. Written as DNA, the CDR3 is TGTGCCAGCAGCTCGCGAACCATAAACACCGGGGAGCTGTTTTTT.

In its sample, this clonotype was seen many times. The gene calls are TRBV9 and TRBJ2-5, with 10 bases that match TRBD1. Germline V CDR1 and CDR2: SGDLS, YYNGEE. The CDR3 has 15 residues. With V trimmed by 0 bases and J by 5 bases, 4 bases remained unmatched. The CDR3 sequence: CASSVVGTGVETQYF. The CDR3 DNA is TGTGCCAGCAGCGTAGTCGGGACAGGGGTGGAGACCCAGTACTTC.

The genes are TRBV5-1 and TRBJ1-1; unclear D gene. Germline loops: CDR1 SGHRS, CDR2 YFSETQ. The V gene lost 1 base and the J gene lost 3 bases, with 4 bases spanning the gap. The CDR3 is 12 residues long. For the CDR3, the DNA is TGCGCCAGCAGCTTGAAAGACACTGAAGCTTTCTTT. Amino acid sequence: CASSLKDTEAFF.

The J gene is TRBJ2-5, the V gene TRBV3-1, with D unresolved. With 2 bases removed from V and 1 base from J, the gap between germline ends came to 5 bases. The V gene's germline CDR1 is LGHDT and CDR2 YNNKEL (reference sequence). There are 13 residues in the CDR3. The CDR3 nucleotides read TGTGCCAGCAGCCAAACAGCCCAAGAGACCCAGTACTTC. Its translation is CASSQTAQETQYF.

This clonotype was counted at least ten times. The CDR3, as DNA: TGCAGTGCAAGGGACAGGGTTGGGGATGGCTACACCTTC. Its protein is CSARDRVGDGYTF. The chain joins TRBV20-1 to TRBJ1-2; 9 bases map to TRBD1. The length of the CDR3 is 13 residues. The V and J ends lost 6 bases and 6 bases, in that order; junction bases with no gene match: 8. Germline CDR1 DFQATT, CDR2 SNEGSKA (reference sequence).

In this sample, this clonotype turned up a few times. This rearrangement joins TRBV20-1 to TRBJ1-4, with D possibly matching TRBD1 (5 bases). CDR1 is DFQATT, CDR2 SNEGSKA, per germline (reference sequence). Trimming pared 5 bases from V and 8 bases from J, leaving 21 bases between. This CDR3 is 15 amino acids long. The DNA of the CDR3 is TGCAGTGCTCCATCCCTCCCGGGACGGGGGGAAAAACTGTTTTTT. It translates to CSAPSLPGRGEKLFF.

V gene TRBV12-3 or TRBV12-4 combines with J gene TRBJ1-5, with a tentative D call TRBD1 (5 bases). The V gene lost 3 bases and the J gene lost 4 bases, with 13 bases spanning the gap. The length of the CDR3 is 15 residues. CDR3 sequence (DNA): TGTGCCAGCAGTTTGTCGGCAGGGCTAAATCAGCCCCAGCATTTT. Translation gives CASSLSAGLNQPQHF.

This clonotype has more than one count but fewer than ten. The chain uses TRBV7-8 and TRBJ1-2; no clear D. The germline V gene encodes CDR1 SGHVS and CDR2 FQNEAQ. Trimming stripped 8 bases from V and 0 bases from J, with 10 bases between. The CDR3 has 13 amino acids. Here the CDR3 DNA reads TGTGCCAGCTCTTCCGGGACTAACTATGGCTACACCTTC. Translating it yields CASSSGTNYGYTF.

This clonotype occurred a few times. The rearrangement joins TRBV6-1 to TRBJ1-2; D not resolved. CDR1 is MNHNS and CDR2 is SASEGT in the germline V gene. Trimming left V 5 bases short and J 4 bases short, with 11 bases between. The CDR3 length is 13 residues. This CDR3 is CASSWEGTYGYTF. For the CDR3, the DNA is TGTGCCAGCAGTTGGGAAGGTACCTATGGCTACACCTTC.

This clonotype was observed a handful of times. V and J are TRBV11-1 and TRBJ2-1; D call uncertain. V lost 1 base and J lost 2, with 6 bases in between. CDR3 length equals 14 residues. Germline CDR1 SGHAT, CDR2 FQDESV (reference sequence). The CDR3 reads CASSLEITYNEQFF. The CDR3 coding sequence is TGTGCCAGCAGCTTAGAGATCACCTACAATGAGCAGTTCTTC.

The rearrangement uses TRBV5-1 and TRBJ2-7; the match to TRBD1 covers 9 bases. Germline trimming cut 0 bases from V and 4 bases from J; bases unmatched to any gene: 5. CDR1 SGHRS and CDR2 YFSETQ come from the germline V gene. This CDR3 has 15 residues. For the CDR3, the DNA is TGCGCCAGCAGCTTGGAGGGACAGGGAGTTTACGAGCAGTACTTC. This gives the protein CASSLEGQGVYEQYF.

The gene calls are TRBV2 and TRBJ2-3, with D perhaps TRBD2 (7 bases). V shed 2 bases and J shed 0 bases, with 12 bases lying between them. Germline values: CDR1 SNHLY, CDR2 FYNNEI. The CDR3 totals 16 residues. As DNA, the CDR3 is TGTGCCAGCAGTGAAATGGGGGGGCTAAGCACAGATACGCAGTATTTT. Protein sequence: CASSEMGGLSTDTQYF.

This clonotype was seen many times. CDR3 region: CASSPRTANTEAFF. CDR3 nucleotides: TGTGCCAGCAGCCCGCGGACAGCGAACACTGAAGCTTTCTTT. This chain uses TRBV7-6 with TRBJ1-1; maybe TRBD1 (6 bases). Germline values: CDR1 SGHVS, CDR2 FNYEAQ. The CDR3 covers 14 residues. The V and J ends lost 5 bases and 1 base respectively, with 11 bases between them.

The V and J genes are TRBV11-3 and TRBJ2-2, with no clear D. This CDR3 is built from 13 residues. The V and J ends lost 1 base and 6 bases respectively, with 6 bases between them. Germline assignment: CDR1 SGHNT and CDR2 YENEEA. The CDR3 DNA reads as TGTGCCAGCAGCTTAGTCTCTGCCGGGGAGCTGTTTTTT. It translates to CASSLVSAGELFF.